The sequence of this T cell receptor (beta chain) was determined in a study of blood T cells in healthy people across ages. CDR1 and CDR2 (germline): DFQATT, SNEGSKA (reference sequence). CDR3 length: 17 residues. V lost 3 bases and J lost 0, with 18 bases in between. Overall study results and limits: TCR beta diversity correlated strongly with naive T cell percentage. Without sorted subsets, naive and antigen-experienced compartments could not be conclusively compared. Fewer expanded clones and more diversity marked long-lived versus aged donors. As age increased, TCR beta diversity per million T cells fell in a roughly linear fashion.

Sample-barcoded 5' priming and a J-beta primer mix drove a second PCR of roughly 7 to 11 cycles. One entry per CDR3 protein, called by TCRdb with MiXCR from the 5' RACE reads. This table has nearly 1 million distinct CDR3 sequences, roughly 50% appearing once. About this clonotype itself: Its antigen is as yet unknown.

This rearrangement joins TRBV20-1 to TRBJ1-5, with a possible D match to TRBD1 (6 bases). This receptor was obtained from a woman aged 55-70 years in good health. The sample taken for sequencing was blood. CDR3 amino acids: CSASITRGFYSNQPQHF. Here the CDR3 DNA reads TGCAGTGCTAGTATAACCAGGGGTTTCTATAGCAATCAGCCCCAGCATTTT.